Included here is one T cell receptor (beta chain) sequence, with context. TCRdb re-called the 5' RACE reads; every CDR3 protein appears as one record, without DNA. Here the sample table reports some 450,000 distinct CDR3 sequences. CDR3 length: 15 amino acids. CDR1 and CDR2 (germline): SGDLS, YYNGEE. The data were obtained in a study of T cells expressing NK-cell markers. This clonotype was sampled from a woman aged 18-70 years in good health. Sequencing was carried out using blood T cells: a sorted CD56 or NKG2C T cell subset, CD4+ or CD8+ T cells, or bulk PBMC T cells (not recorded which). This sequence joins TRBV9 and TRBJ2-5. The CDR3 reads CASSVGVGWVETQYF.